One and the same sample provided the 2 T cell receptor beta chains below, sequenced in a study of tumor-infiltrating lymphocytes in localized non-small cell lung cancer. Libraries were prepared by immunoSEQ multiplex PCR; TCRdb keeps only in-frame clonotypes and omits some of them. This table has 12,000 or so clones, roughly 66% appearing once. Source material: uninvolved lung tissue not adjacent to the tumor. These TCRs come from a human donor with non-small cell lung cancer.

The chain carries TRBV2 and TRBJ2-7; weak D call: TRBD2 (5 bases). Germline CDR1 is SNHLY and CDR2 is FYNNEI. The CDR3 extends over 12 amino acids. V was cut by 8 bases and J by 0 bases, with 8 bases left in between. This chain's CDR3 is CASGGHSYEQYF. The CDR3 coding sequence is TGTGCCAGCGGCGGGCACTCCTACGAGCAGTACTTC.

In its sample, this clone was seen once. The chain joins TRBV7-2 to TRBJ2-7; 7 bases align to TRBD1. The germline V gene encodes CDR1 SGHTA and CDR2 FQGNSA. J lost 2 bases, V lost 5 bases, and 15 bases had no gene match. The CDR3 is made up of 17 amino acids. The CDR3 coding sequence is TGTGCCAGCAGCCCCTCCCACGGACAGGTTTGGACCTACGAGCAGTACTTC. Translating it yields CASSPSHGQVWTYEQYF.